These 25 T cell receptor beta chains came from one sample sequenced in a study of early T cells in non-severe SARS-CoV-2 infection (dated by TCRdb to 2020 to 2022). Library preparation used 5' RACE. Instrument used: NextSeq 500. TCRdb took the public reads, trimmed them with fastp at Q25, ran MiXCR for clone calling and kept in-frame beta chains. Under each unique CDR3 protein, matching rows form one entry showing the most common genes and DNA. The sample table contains about 60,000 distinct CDR3 sequences; only one count was recorded for over 5% of them. Together, the top ten hold roughly 7% of the sample. Sequencing was carried out using whole blood. Receptor source: an adult who was a healthcare worker with PCR-confirmed SARS-CoV-2 infection or an uninfected control (not recorded which).

This clonotype came up many times. The chain recombines TRBV6-6 with TRBJ1-1; 11 positions match TRBD1. Germline V gene lookup returns CDR1 MNHNY and CDR2 SVGAGI (reference sequence). The V and J ends lost 6 bases and 6 bases, in that order; junction bases with no gene match: 9. The CDR3 consists of 15 residues. The DNA of the CDR3 is TGTGCCAGCAGGGGTCCCGGGACAGGGGGGCCTGAAGCTTTCTTT. Its translation is CASRGPGTGGPEAFF.

At least ten counts were recorded for this clonotype. The chain is built from TRBV2 and TRBJ2-7; D unresolved. The V end lost 1 base, the J end lost 1 base, and 11 bases lay between the germline ends. The CDR3 consists of 15 residues. CDR1 and CDR2 (germline): SNHLY, FYNNEI. The CDR3 reads CASSEDGPTSYEQYF. In nucleotides, the CDR3 is TGTGCCAGCAGTGAAGATGGGCCCACGTCCTACGAGCAGTACTTC.

This clonotype was seen at least ten times. The CDR3 is CASRKGQGAAYEQYF. As DNA, the CDR3 is TGTGCCAGCAGGAAGGGACAGGGGGCTGCCTACGAGCAGTACTTC. This rearrangement joins TRBV7-9 to TRBJ2-7; 12 positions match TRBD1. V lost 6 bases to trimming and J lost 2 bases; unmatched junction nucleotides: 5. Germline-derived CDR1 and CDR2 are SEHNR and FQNEAQ (reference sequence). This CDR3 has 15 residues.

This clonotype was picked up a small number of times. V and J are TRBV5-1 and TRBJ2-7; TRBD1 aligns across 7 bases. The V gene end was trimmed by 2 bases and the J gene end by 3 bases; junction bases not matched to a gene: 8. The CDR3 extends over 15 amino acids. Germline V lookup: CDR1 SGHRS, CDR2 YFSETQ. CDR3 amino acids: CASSLTGDVVYEQYF. The CDR3 bases are TGCGCCAGCAGCTTAACAGGGGACGTGGTCTACGAGCAGTACTTC. Together with reference TRBV5-1 and TRBJ2-7, the CDR3 gives the full variable domain: KAGVTQTPRYLIKTRGQQVTLSCSPISGHRSVSWYQQTPGQGLQFLFEYFSETQRNKGNFPGRFSGRQFSNSRSEMNVSTLELGDSALYLCASSLTGDVVYEQYFGPGTRLTVT.

A few counts support this clonotype. The rearrangement uses TRBV20-1 and TRBJ2-5; no clear D gene. V lost 0 bases and J 5 bases, leaving 13 bases between the germline ends. CDR3 length: 14 amino acids. The germline CDR1 and CDR2 sequences are DFQATT and SNEGSKA (reference sequence). The DNA of the CDR3 is TGCAGTGCTAGAGAAGGTGGTTGGATGGAGACCCAGTACTTC. Protein: CSAREGGWMETQYF.

This clonotype occurred many times. The chain links TRBV29-1 to TRBJ2-5; TRBD1 agrees at 7 bases. Unmatched junction bases numbered 13, after V lost 3 bases and J lost 6 bases. This CDR3 has 15 amino acids. Germline CDR1 is SQVTM and CDR2 is ANQGSEA. The CDR3 loop reads CSVDGLEGGGKTQYF. CDR3 bases: TGCAGCGTTGACGGGCTGGAAGGGGGCGGAAAGACCCAGTACTTC.

The chain recombines TRBV20-1 with TRBJ2-1; 8 nucleotides line up with TRBD2. This CDR3 has 14 residues. Germline V gene data show CDR1 as DFQATT and CDR2 as SNEGSKA (reference sequence). The junction had 2 bases not matched to a gene; V was cut back by 0 bases and J by 4 bases. In DNA, the CDR3 is TGCAGTGCTAGAGAAGCGGGAGCATACAATGAGCAGTTCTTC. Protein: CSAREAGAYNEQFF.

The table lists this clonotype with many counts. The chain is built from TRBV28 and TRBJ1-5, with D perhaps TRBD1 (6 bases). The V and J ends lost 6 bases and 0 bases respectively, with 18 bases between them. The CDR3 length is 17 residues. CDR1 MDHEN and CDR2 SYDVKM come from the germline V gene. The chain's CDR3 is CASSSFRGDYSNQPQHF. In DNA, the CDR3 is TGTGCCAGCAGCTCATTTAGGGGGGACTATAGCAATCAGCCCCAGCATTTT.

In DNA, the CDR3 is TGTGCCAGCAGCTCCCGGACAGGGGGCTATGGGGACACTGAAGCTTTCTTT. Its translation: CASSSRTGGYGDTEAFF. The V call is TRBV7-3, the J call TRBJ1-1, with TRBD1 matching 11 bases. This CDR3 contains 17 residues. Germline assignment: CDR1 SGHTA and CDR2 FQGTGA. V shed 4 bases and J 3 bases; nucleotides not matched to a gene: 10.

This clonotype appeared many times. The rearrangement joins TRBV28 to TRBJ2-7; 12 bases align to TRBD1. CDR1 is MDHEN, CDR2 SYDVKM, per germline. V dropped 6 bases and J dropped 3; count of bases not matched to a gene: 6. CDR3 size: 15 residues. The CDR3 DNA reads as TGTGCCAGCAGCCCAGGGACAGGGGGCGACTACGAGCAGTACTTC. Protein product: CASSPGTGGDYEQYF.

This clonotype was recorded at least ten times. The V gene is TRBV7-7, the J gene TRBJ1-4; D is uncertain. The V end lost 6 bases, the J end lost 3 bases, and 8 bases lay between the germline ends. Germline V gives CDR1 SSHAT, CDR2 FNYEAQ (reference sequence). This CDR3 has 13 amino acids. The DNA of the CDR3 is TGTGCCAGCAGTAAAAGGCCTAATGAAAAACTGTTTTTT. It codes for CASSKRPNEKLFF.

J is TRBJ1-1 and V is TRBV7-9; D remains unclear. The ends were cut back, 1 base at V and 0 bases at J, with 9 bases in the middle. Germline CDR1 is SEHNR and CDR2 is FQNEAQ (reference sequence). CDR3 length: 15 residues. This CDR3 is CASSLVKGMNTEAFF. The CDR3 DNA reads TGTGCCAGCAGCTTAGTTAAGGGAATGAACACTGAAGCTTTCTTT. The full variable domain, in which reference TRBV7-9 and TRBJ1-1 provide the parts outside the CDR3, is DTGVSQNPRHKITKRGQNVTFRCDPISEHNRLYWYRQTLGQGPEFLTYFQNEAQLEKSRLLSDRFSAERPKGSFSTLEIQRTEQGDSAMYLCASSLVKGMNTEAFFGQGTRLTVV.

At least ten counts were recorded for this clonotype. This chain uses TRBV10-1 with TRBJ2-3; D unclear. The germline V gene encodes CDR1 WNHNN and CDR2 SYGVQD (reference sequence). The CDR3 has 12 amino acids. Trimming cost V 0 bases and J 6 bases, with 4 bases left between them. This CDR3 reads CASSESWDTQYF. CDR3 bases: TGCGCCAGCAGTGAGTCATGGGATACGCAGTATTTT.

There are many counts of this clonotype. The chain carries TRBV13 and TRBJ2-2; perhaps TRBD2 as D (6 bases). The CDR3 loop spans 12 amino acids. From germline, CDR1 is PRHDT and CDR2 FYEKMQ (reference sequence). V gave up 6 bases and J gave up 8 bases, with 10 bases separating them. This chain's CDR3 is CASRFGGGELFF. CDR3 coding DNA: TGTGCCAGCAGATTCGGAGGGGGGGAGCTGTTTTTT.

This sequence joins TRBV5-1 and TRBJ1-2; 7 nucleotides agree with TRBD1. The germline CDR1 and CDR2 sequences are SGHRS and YFSETQ. The V gene end was trimmed by 0 bases and the J gene end by 5 bases; junction bases not matched to a gene: 7. The CDR3 sequence is 15 residues long. The CDR3 sequence: CASSLGEGQIYGYTF. CDR3 in DNA: TGCGCCAGCAGCTTGGGGGAGGGACAGATTTATGGCTACACCTTC.

This clonotype was picked up many times. The chain joins TRBV12-3 or TRBV12-4 to TRBJ1-6; 11 nucleotides align to TRBD1. The J segment lost 7 bases and the V segment lost 5 bases, leaving 4 bases of the junction unmatched. The CDR3 consists of 15 residues. The CDR3 is CASSPGQGENSPLHF. In DNA form, the CDR3 reads TGTGCCAGCAGTCCGGGACAGGGGGAGAATTCACCCCTCCACTTT.

This clonotype turned up a few times. For the CDR3, the DNA is TGTGCCATCAGTGACAGGGCGTGGACCGGGGAGCTGTTTTTT. This gives the protein CAISDRAWTGELFF. The chain uses TRBV10-3 and TRBJ2-2; a possible D gene is TRBD1 (5 bases). This CDR3 has 14 residues. CDR1 and CDR2 from the germline V gene are ENHRY and SYGVKD. Trimming shortened V by 3 bases and J by 5 bases, and 10 bases separated the two germline ends.

This clonotype was detected many times. This rearrangement joins TRBV29-1 to TRBJ2-2, with a possible D match to TRBD2 (6 bases). This CDR3 contains 15 residues. Trimming removed 3 bases at V and 0 bases at J, with 11 bases between. The germline V gene encodes CDR1 SQVTM and CDR2 ANQGSEA. Written as DNA, the CDR3 is TGCAGCGTTGAGTTCGGGAGCGCGAACACCGGGGAGCTGTTTTTT. Translated, it gives CSVEFGSANTGELFF.

This clonotype was observed a handful of times. The genes are TRBV13 and TRBJ2-1, with 13 bases identical to TRBD2. V dropped 4 bases and J dropped 4; count of bases not matched to a gene: 13. The CDR3 has 19 residues. CDR1 is PRHDT and CDR2 is FYEKMQ in the germline V gene (reference sequence). The CDR3 spells CASSSTLTSGRAQYNEQFF. CDR3 in DNA: TGTGCCAGCAGCTCCACTCTAACTAGCGGGAGGGCCCAATACAATGAGCAGTTCTTC.

This clonotype came up a few times. This sequence joins TRBV12-3 or TRBV12-4 and TRBJ1-3; D is perhaps TRBD1 (5 bases). Trimming cost V 4 bases and J 9 bases, with 13 bases left between them. The CDR3 is made up of 13 amino acids. The CDR3 here is CASSWTRSGTIYF. The CDR3 region has the DNA TGTGCCAGCAGTTGGACAAGGAGTGGCACCATATATTTT.

The table lists this clonotype with a few counts. The V and J genes are TRBV12-3 or TRBV12-4 and TRBJ2-5; perhaps TRBD1 as D (6 bases). The CDR3 consists of 14 residues. Trimming took off 7 bases at V and 3 bases at J, with 15 bases between the two ends. The CDR3 is CASKHRTVEETQYF. The CDR3 nucleotides are TGTGCCAGCAAGCACCGGACAGTAGAAGAGACCCAGTACTTC.

This clonotype was recorded many times. The DNA of the CDR3 is TGTGCCAGCAGTTTAGGACAGGGGGGTGGATCACCCCTCCACTTT. Protein product: CASSLGQGGGSPLHF. The chain couples TRBV27 to TRBJ1-6; 10 bases align to TRBD1. CDR1 is MNHEY and CDR2 is SMNVEV in the germline V gene (reference sequence). This CDR3 comprises 15 residues. Trimming at V came to 2 bases and at J to 10 bases, leaving 5 bases not matched to a gene.

This clonotype was found many times. The CDR3 region has the DNA TGCAGTGCGCCCCGACAGGACCGACAAGAGACCCAGTACTTC. Its protein is CSAPRQDRQETQYF. The chain combines TRBV20-1 with TRBJ2-5; the D gene is possibly TRBD1 (6 bases). The V end was cut by 6 bases, the J end by 2 bases, with 16 bases between. Germline V gene sequence: CDR1 DFQATT, CDR2 SNEGSKA (reference sequence). The CDR3 sequence is 14 residues long.

With regard to this clonotype: Just one base apart from a much larger clone, this may be a read error. This chain joins TRBV7-8 and TRBJ2-3, with TRBD2 as a possible D gene (7 bases). CDR1 SGHVS and CDR2 FQNEAQ come from the germline V gene. The V gene lost 2 bases and the J gene lost 9 bases, with 15 bases spanning the gap. The CDR3 consists of 14 residues. The CDR3 loop reads CASSLRGGDHTQYF. CDR3 in DNA: TGTGCCAGCAGCTTACGAGGGGGGGACCACACGCAGTATTTT.

This clonotype was detected only a few times. The gene calls are TRBV15 and TRBJ2-4; 16 nucleotides match TRBD2. Trimming cost V 8 bases and J 5 bases; bases outside gene matches: 3. The CDR3 sequence is 15 residues long. The germline V gene has CDR1 LNHNV and CDR2 YYDKDF (reference sequence). In nucleotides, the CDR3 is TGTGCCACCGGGACTAGCGGGGGGGCGGAAAACATTCAGTACTTC. Protein sequence: CATGTSGGAENIQYF.